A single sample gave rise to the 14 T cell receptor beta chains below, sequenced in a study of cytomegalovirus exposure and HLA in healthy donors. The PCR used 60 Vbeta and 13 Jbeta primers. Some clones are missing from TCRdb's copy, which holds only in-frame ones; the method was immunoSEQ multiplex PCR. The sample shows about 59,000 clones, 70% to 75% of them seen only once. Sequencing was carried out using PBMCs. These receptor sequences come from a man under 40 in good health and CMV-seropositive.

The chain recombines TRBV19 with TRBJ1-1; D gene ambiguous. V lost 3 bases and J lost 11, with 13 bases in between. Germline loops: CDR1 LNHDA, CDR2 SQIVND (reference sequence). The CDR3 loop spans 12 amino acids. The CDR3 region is CASSIRSDKAFF. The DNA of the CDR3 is TGTGCCAGTAGTATCCGGTCTGATAAGGCTTTCTTT. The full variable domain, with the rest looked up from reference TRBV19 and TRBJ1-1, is DGGITQSPKYLFRKEGQNVTLSCEQNLNHDAMYWYRQDPGQGLRLIYYSQIVNDFQKGDIAEGYSVSREKKESFPLTVTSAQKNPTAFYLCASSIRSDKAFFGQGTRLTVV.

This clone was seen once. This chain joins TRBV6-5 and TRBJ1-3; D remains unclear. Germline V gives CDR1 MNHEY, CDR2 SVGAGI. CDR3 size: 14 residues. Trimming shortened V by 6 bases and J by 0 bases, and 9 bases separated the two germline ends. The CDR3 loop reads CASSSDFSGNTIYF. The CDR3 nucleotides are TGTGCCAGCAGCTCAGACTTCTCTGGAAACACCATATATTTT.

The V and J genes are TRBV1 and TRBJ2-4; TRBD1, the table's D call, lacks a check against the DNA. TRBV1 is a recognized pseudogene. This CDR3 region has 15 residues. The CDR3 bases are TGCACCAGCAGCCAAACCGACAGGGTTTTGAACATTCAGTACTTC. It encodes CTSSQTDRVLNIQYF.

CDR3 coding DNA: TGTGCCAGCAGCGCGTTGACAGGGTTGACCTACAATGAGCAGTTCTTC. Its translation: CASSALTGLTYNEQFF. The rearrangement uses TRBV9 and TRBJ2-1, with 7 positions matching TRBD1. The CDR3 is 16 amino acids. The germline V gene encodes CDR1 SGDLS and CDR2 YYNGEE. V lost 3 bases and J lost 2; bases outside the gene matches: 8.

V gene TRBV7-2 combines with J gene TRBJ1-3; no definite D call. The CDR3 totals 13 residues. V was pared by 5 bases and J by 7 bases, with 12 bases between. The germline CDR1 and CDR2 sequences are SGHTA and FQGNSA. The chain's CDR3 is CASSRDVANTIYF. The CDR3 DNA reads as TGTGCCAGCAGCCGCGATGTAGCGAACACCATATATTTT.

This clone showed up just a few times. CDR3 region: CASMIRLISGNTIYF. The CDR3 DNA sequence: TGTGCCAGCATGATTAGACTGATCTCTGGAAACACCATATATTTT. V is TRBV6-1 and J is TRBJ1-3; D not certain. Germline CDR1 and CDR2: MNHNS and SASEGT. Between the trimmed V and J ends, which lost 7 bases and 0 bases, there was a span of 13 bases. The CDR3 contains 15 residues.

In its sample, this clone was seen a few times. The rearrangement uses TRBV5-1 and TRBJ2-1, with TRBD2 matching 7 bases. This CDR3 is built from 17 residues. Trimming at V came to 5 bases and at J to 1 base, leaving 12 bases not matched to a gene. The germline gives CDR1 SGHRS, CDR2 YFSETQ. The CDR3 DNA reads TGCGCCAGCAGGAAACCACTAGCGCTTGAATCCTACAATGAGCAGTTCTTC. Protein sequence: CASRKPLALESYNEQFF.

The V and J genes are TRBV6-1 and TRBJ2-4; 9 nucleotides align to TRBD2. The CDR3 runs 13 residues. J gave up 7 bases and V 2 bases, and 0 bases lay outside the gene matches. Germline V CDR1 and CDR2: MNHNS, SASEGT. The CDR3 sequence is CASSELAGNIQYF. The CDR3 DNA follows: TGTGCCAGCAGTGAACTAGCGGGGAACATTCAGTACTTC.

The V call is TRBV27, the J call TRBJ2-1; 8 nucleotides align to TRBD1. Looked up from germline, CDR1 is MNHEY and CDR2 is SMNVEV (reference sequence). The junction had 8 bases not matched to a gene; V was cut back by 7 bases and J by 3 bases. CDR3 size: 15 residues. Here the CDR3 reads CASTSRQGNYNEQFF. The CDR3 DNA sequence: TGTGCCAGCACCAGCCGACAGGGGAACTACAATGAGCAGTTCTTC.

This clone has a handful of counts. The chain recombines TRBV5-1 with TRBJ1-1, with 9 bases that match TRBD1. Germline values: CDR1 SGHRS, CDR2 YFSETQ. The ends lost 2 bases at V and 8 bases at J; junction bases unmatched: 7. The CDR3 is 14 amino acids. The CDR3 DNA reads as TGCGCCAGCAGCTTAACACTGGACAGGGGCGAAGCTTTCTTT. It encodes CASSLTLDRGEAFF. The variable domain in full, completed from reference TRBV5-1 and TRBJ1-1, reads KAGVTQTPRYLIKTRGQQVTLSCSPISGHRSVSWYQQTPGQGLQFLFEYFSETQRNKGNFPGRFSGRQFSNSRSEMNVSTLELGDSALYLCASSLTLDRGEAFFGQGTRLTVV.

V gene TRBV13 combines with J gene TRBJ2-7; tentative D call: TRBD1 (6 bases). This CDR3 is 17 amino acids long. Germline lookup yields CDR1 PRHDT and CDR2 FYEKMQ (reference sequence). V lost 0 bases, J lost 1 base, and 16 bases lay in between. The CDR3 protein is CASSLGAGTWGSYEQYF. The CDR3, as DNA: TGTGCCAGCAGCTTAGGGGCCGGGACATGGGGGTCCTACGAGCAGTACTTC.

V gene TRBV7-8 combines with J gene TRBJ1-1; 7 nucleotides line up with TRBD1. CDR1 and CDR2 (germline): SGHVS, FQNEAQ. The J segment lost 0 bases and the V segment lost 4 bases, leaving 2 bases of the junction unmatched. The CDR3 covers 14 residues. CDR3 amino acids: CASSWGQMNTEAFF. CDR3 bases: TGTGCCAGCAGCTGGGGACAGATGAACACTGAAGCTTTCTTT.

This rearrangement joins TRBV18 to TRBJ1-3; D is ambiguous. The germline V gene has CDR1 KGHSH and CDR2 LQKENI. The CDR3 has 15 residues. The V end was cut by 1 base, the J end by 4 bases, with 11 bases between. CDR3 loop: CASSPLSVSGNTIYF. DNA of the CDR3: TGTGCCAGCTCACCACTCTCAGTCTCCGGAAACACCATATATTTT.

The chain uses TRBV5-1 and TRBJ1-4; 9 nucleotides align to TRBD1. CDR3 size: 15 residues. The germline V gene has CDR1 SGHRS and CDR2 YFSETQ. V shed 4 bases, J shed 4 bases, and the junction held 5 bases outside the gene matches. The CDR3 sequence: CASSPGTGLNEKLFF. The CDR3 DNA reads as TGCGCCAGCAGCCCCGGGACAGGGCTTAATGAAAAACTGTTTTTT.